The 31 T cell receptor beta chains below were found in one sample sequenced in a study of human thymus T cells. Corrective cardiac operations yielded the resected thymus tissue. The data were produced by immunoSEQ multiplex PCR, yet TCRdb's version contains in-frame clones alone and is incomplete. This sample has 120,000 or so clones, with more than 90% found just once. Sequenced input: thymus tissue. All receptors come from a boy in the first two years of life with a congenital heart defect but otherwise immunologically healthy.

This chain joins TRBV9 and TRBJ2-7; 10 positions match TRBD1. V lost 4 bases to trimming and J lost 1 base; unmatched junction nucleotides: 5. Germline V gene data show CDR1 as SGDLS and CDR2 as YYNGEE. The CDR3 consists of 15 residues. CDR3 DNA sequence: TGTGCCAGCAGCCCCCGGACAGGGGGGTCCTACGAGCAGTACTTC. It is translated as CASSPRTGGSYEQYF.

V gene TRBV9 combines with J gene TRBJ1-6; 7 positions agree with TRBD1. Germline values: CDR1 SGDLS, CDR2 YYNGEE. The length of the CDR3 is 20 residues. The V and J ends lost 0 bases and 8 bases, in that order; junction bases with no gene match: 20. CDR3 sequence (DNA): TGTGCCAGCAGCGTAGTGGTAGCTGACAGGGCCCAGTCCGGGGATTCACCCCTCCACTTT. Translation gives CASSVVVADRAQSGDSPLHF. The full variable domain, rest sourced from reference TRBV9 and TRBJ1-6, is DSGVTQTPKHLITATGQRVTLRCSPRSGDLSVYWYQQSLDQGLQFLIQYYNGEERAKGNILERFSAQQFPDLHSELNLSSLELGDSALYFCASSVVVADRAQSGDSPLHFGNGTRLTVT.

The CDR3: CASSLGLIRDNSPLHF. The CDR3 region has the DNA TGTGCCAGCTCCCTAGGCCTAATCAGAGATAATTCACCCCTCCACTTT. The V gene is TRBV7-6, the J gene TRBJ1-6; D is undetermined. The V gene's germline CDR1 is SGHVS and CDR2 FNYEAQ. The CDR3 runs 16 residues. Trimming removed 8 bases at V and 5 bases at J, with 19 bases between.

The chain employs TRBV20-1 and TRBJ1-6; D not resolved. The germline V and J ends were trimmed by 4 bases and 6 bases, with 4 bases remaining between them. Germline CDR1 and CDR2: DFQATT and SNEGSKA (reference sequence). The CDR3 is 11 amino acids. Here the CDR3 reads CSAKGNSPLHF. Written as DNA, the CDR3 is TGCAGTGCTAAGGGTAATTCACCCCTCCACTTT.

The chain's CDR3 is CASSPGTSGYTDTQYF. CDR3 in DNA: TGTGCCAGCAGTCCCGGGACTAGCGGCTACACAGATACGCAGTATTTT. The rearrangement links TRBV6-6 to TRBJ2-3; 11 bases line up with TRBD2. This CDR3 has 16 amino acids. Losses at the gene ends were 5 bases for V and 2 bases for J; bases not matched to a gene: 6. Germline values: CDR1 MNHNY, CDR2 SVGAGI (reference sequence).

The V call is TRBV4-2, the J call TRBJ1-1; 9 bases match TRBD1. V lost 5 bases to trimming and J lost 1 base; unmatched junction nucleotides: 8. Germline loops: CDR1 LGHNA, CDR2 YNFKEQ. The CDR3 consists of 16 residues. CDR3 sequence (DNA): TGTGCCAGCAGCTTGTGGGACAGGGCTCAGAACACTGAAGCTTTCTTT. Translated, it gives CASSLWDRAQNTEAFF.

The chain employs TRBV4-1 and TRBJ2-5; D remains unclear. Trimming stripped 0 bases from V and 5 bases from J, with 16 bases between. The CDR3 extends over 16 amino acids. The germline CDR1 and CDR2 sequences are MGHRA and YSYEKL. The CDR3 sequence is CASSQDPLGDGETQYF. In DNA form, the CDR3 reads TGCGCCAGCAGCCAAGATCCCCTTGGAGATGGCGAGACCCAGTACTTC.

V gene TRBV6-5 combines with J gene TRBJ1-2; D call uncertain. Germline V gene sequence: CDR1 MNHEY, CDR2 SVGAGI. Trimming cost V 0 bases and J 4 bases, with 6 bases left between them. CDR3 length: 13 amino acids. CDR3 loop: CASSYSPPYGYTF. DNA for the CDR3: TGTGCCAGCAGTTACTCACCACCCTATGGCTACACCTTC.

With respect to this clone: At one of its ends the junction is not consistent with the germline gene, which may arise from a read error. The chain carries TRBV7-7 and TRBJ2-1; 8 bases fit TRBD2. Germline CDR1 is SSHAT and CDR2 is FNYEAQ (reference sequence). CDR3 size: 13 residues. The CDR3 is CASSLAGRDEQFF. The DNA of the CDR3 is TGTGCTAGCAGCTTAGCGGGAAGGGATGAGCAGTTCTTC.

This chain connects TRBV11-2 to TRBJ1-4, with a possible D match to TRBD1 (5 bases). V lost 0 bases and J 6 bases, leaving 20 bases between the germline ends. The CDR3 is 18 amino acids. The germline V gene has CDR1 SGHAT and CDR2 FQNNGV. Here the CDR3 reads CASSLDYWGREEDEKLFF. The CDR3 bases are TGTGCCAGCAGCTTAGATTATTGGGGGAGGGAAGAGGATGAAAAACTGTTTTTT.

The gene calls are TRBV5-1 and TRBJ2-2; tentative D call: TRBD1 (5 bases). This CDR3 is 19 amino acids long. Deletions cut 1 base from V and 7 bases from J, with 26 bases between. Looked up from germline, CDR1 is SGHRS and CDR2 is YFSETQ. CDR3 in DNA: TGCGCCAGCAGCTTGAGTCCCGGACACGACACCGATTTAAGCGGGGAGCTGTTTTTT. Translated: CASSLSPGHDTDLSGELFF. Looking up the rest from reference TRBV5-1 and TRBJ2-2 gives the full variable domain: KAGVTQTPRYLIKTRGQQVTLSCSPISGHRSVSWYQQTPGQGLQFLFEYFSETQRNKGNFPGRFSGRQFSNSRSEMNVSTLELGDSALYLCASSLSPGHDTDLSGELFFGEGSRLTVL.

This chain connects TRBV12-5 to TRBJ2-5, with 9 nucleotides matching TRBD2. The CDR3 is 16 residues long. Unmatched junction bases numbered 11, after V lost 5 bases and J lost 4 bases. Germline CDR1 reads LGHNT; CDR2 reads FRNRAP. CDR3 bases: TGTGCTAGTGGTGATCTGCGGGGGGGTTGGGGAGAGACCCAGTACTTC. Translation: CASGDLRGGWGETQYF.

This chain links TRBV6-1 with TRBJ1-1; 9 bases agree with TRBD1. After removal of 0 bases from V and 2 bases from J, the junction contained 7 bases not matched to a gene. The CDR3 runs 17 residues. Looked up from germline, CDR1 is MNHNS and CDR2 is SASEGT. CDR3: CASSEAGAGQGNTEAFF. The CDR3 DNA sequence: TGTGCCAGCAGTGAAGCTGGTGCGGGACAGGGAAACACTGAAGCTTTCTTT.

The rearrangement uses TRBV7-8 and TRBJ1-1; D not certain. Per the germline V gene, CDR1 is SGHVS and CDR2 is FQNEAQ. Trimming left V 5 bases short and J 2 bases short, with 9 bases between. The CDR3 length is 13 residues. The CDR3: CASSINLNTEAFF. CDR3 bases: TGTGCCAGCAGCATTAATCTCAACACTGAAGCTTTCTTT.

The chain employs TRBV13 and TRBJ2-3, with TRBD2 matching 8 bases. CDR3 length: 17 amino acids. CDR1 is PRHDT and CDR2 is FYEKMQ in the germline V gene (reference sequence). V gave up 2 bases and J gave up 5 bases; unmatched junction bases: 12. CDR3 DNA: TGTGCCAGCAGCTTATCTGCGGGGGGCTCACCAATAGATACGCAGTATTTT. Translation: CASSLSAGGSPIDTQYF.

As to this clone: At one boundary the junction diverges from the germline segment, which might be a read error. In DNA, the CDR3 is TGTGCCAGCTCACCCCTAGCGGGGGCGACCACACATACGCAGTATTTT. This encodes CASSPLAGATTHTQYF. The rearrangement uses TRBV18 and TRBJ2-3; 10 bases align to TRBD2. Germline V lookup: CDR1 KGHSH, CDR2 LQKENI. The CDR3 loop spans 16 amino acids.

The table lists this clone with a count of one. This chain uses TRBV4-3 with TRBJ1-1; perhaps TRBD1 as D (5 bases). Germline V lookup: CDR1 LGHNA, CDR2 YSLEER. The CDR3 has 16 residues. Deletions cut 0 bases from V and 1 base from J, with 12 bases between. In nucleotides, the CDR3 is TGCGCCAGCAGCCAAGATCGAAGGACACCGAACACTGAAGCTTTCTTT. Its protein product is CASSQDRRTPNTEAFF.

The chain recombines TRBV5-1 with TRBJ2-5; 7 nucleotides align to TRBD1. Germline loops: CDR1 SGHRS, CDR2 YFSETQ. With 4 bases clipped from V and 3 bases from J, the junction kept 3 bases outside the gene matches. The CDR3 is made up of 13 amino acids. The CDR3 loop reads CASSLTGKETQYF. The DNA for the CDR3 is TGCGCCAGCAGCCTGACAGGGAAAGAGACCCAGTACTTC.

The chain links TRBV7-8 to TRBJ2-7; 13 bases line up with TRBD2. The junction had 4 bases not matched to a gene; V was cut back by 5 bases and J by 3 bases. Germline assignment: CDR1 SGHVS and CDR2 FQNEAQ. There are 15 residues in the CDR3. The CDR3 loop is CASSHGLAGVYEQYF. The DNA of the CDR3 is TGTGCCAGCAGCCATGGACTAGCGGGGGTCTACGAGCAGTACTTC.

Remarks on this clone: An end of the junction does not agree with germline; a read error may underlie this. The CDR3 sequence is CASSSRFSGNTRYF. The DNA of the CDR3 is TGTGCCAGCAGCTCCCGGTTCTCTGGAAACACCAGATATTTT. This chain links TRBV7-9 with TRBJ1-3; D uncertain. Germline values: CDR1 SEHNR, CDR2 FQNEAQ (reference sequence). This CDR3 has 14 amino acids.

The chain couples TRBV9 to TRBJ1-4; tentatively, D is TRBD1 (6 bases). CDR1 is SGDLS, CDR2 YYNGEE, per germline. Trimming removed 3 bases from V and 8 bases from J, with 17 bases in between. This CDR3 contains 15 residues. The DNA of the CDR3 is TGTGCCAGCAGCGCGACCGGGACAACGGGAGAAAAACTGTTTTTT. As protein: CASSATGTTGEKLFF. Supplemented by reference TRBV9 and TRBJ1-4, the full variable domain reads DSGVTQTPKHLITATGQRVTLRCSPRSGDLSVYWYQQSLDQGLQFLIQYYNGEERAKGNILERFSAQQFPDLHSELNLSSLELGDSALYFCASSATGTTGEKLFFGSGTQLSVL.

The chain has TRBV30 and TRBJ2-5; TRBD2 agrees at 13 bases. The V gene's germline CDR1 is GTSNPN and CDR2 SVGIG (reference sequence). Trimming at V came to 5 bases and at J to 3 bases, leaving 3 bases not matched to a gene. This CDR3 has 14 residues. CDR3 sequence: CAWGLAGEEETQYF. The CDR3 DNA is TGTGCCTGGGGACTAGCGGGGGAGGAAGAGACCCAGTACTTC.

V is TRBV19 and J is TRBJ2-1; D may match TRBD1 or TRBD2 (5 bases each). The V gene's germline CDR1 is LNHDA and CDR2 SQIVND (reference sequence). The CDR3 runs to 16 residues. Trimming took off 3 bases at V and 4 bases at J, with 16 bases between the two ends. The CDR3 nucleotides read TGTGCCAGTAGTATGGATGGGGGACGGATTTACAATGAGCAGTTCTTC. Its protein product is CASSMDGGRIYNEQFF.

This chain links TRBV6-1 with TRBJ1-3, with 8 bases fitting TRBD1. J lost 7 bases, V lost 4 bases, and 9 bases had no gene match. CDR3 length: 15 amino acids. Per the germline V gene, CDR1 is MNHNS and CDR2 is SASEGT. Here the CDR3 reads CASSALTGEGNTIYF. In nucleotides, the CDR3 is TGTGCCAGCAGTGCCCTGACAGGGGAGGGGAACACCATATATTTT.

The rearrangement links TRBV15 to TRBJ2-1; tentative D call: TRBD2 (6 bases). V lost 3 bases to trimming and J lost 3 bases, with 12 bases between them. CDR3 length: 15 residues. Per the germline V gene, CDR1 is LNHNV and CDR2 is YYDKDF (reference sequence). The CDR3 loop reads CATSSMAGNYNEQFF. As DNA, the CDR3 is TGTGCCACCAGCAGTATGGCGGGGAACTACAATGAGCAGTTCTTC.

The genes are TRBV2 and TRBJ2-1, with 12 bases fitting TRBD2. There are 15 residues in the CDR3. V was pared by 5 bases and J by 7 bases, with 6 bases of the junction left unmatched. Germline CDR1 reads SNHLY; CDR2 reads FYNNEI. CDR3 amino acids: CASSSSGGALNEQFF. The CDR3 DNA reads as TGTGCCAGCAGTTCTAGCGGGGGGGCACTAAATGAGCAGTTCTTC.

CDR3 sequence reads: CAGLLDEETNEKLFF. In DNA form, the CDR3 reads TGTGCCGGCCTACTTGACGAGGAAACTAATGAAAAACTGTTTTTT. The chain is built from TRBV30 and TRBJ1-4; no firm D call. Trimming removed 8 bases from V and 1 base from J, with 17 bases in between. The length of the CDR3 is 15 residues. CDR1 is GTSNPN and CDR2 is SVGIG in the germline V gene (reference sequence).

This chain's CDR3 is CASSSLHQQGVSGNTIYF. CDR3 sequence (DNA): TGTGCCAGCAGCTCCCTCCACCAACAGGGTGTATCTGGAAACACCATATATTTT. This chain connects TRBV11-3 to TRBJ1-3; a weak D match, TRBD1 (6 bases). CDR3 size: 18 residues. V gave up 4 bases and J gave up 1 base, with 20 bases separating them. Germline V gives CDR1 SGHNT, CDR2 YENEEA.

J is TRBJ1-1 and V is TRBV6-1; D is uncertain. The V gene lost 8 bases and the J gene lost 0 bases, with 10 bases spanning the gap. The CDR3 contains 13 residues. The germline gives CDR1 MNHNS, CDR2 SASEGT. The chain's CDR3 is CASVGWLNTEAFF. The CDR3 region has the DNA TGTGCCAGCGTTGGTTGGTTGAACACTGAAGCTTTCTTT.

CDR3 sequence reads: CASSLYPRTSGGAHEQYF. Written as DNA, the CDR3 is TGTGCCAGCAGTTTATACCCCCGGACTAGCGGGGGGGCGCACGAGCAGTACTTC. The gene calls are TRBV27 and TRBJ2-7; the match to TRBD2 covers 15 bases. The CDR3 is 18 residues long. From germline, CDR1 is MNHEY and CDR2 SMNVEV (reference sequence). V dropped 1 base and J dropped 5; count of bases not matched to a gene: 9.

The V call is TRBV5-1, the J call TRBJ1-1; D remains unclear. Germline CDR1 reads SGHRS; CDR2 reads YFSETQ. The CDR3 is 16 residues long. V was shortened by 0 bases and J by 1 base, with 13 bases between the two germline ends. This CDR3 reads CASSLVGEIGNTEAFF. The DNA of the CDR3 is TGCGCCAGCAGCTTGGTGGGCGAAATAGGGAACACTGAAGCTTTCTTT.